This T cell receptor beta chain was captured by sequencing in a study of blood T cell repertoires in COVID-19. CDR1 SNHLY and CDR2 FYNNEI come from the germline V gene. CDR3 length: 16 residues. V trimming: 4 bases; J trimming: 0 bases; junction bases outside the gene matches: 1. Profiling relied on immunoSEQ multiplex PCR, and the TCRdb table lists in-frame clones only, not all of them. The sample lists more than 35,000 clones, 84% occurring once. Source material: peripheral blood. The chain employs TRBV2 and TRBJ2-3; 13 positions match TRBD2. The clonotype originates from a man aged 45 to 65 with active or convalescent COVID-19. The CDR3 DNA reads as TGTGCCAGCAGTGCACTAGCGGGGGGGAGCACAGATACGCAGTATTTT. Translation gives CASSALAGGSTDTQYF. Combining the CDR3 with reference TRBV2 and TRBJ2-3 gives the whole variable domain EPEVTQTPSHQVTQMGQEVILRCVPISNHLYFYWYRQILGQKVEFLVSFYNNEISEKSEIFDDQFSVERPDGSNFTLKIRSTKLEDSAMYFCASSALAGGSTDTQYFGPGTRLTVL.